The present TCR beta chain was sequenced within a study of T cell responses to AZD1222 COVID-19 vaccine. This clone was recorded a few times. Its specificity is unknown. Study-level results: Spike as a whole was targeted by vaccine-associated CD4 TCRs, dominant at 160-218 and 743-854. Clonal diversity was possibly underestimated, and white British individuals and females predominated among donors.

This CDR3 is 15 amino acids long. V lost 2 bases and J 1 base, leaving 11 bases between the germline ends. CDR1 is SGHVS and CDR2 is FNYEAQ in the germline V gene. TCRdb keeps only in-frame clones here, not all; method: immunoSEQ multiplex PCR. The sample yields around 140,000 clones, more than 85% seen once. Sequenced material: peripheral blood, taken 28 days after the second AZD1222 dose. The receptor was derived from an adult who received the AZD1222 COVID-19 vaccine. The chain combines TRBV7-6 with TRBJ1-1; D not certain. CDR3 sequence: CASSLNPAANTEAFF. CDR3 DNA: TGTGCCAGCAGCTTAAATCCTGCAGCGAACACTGAAGCTTTCTTT.